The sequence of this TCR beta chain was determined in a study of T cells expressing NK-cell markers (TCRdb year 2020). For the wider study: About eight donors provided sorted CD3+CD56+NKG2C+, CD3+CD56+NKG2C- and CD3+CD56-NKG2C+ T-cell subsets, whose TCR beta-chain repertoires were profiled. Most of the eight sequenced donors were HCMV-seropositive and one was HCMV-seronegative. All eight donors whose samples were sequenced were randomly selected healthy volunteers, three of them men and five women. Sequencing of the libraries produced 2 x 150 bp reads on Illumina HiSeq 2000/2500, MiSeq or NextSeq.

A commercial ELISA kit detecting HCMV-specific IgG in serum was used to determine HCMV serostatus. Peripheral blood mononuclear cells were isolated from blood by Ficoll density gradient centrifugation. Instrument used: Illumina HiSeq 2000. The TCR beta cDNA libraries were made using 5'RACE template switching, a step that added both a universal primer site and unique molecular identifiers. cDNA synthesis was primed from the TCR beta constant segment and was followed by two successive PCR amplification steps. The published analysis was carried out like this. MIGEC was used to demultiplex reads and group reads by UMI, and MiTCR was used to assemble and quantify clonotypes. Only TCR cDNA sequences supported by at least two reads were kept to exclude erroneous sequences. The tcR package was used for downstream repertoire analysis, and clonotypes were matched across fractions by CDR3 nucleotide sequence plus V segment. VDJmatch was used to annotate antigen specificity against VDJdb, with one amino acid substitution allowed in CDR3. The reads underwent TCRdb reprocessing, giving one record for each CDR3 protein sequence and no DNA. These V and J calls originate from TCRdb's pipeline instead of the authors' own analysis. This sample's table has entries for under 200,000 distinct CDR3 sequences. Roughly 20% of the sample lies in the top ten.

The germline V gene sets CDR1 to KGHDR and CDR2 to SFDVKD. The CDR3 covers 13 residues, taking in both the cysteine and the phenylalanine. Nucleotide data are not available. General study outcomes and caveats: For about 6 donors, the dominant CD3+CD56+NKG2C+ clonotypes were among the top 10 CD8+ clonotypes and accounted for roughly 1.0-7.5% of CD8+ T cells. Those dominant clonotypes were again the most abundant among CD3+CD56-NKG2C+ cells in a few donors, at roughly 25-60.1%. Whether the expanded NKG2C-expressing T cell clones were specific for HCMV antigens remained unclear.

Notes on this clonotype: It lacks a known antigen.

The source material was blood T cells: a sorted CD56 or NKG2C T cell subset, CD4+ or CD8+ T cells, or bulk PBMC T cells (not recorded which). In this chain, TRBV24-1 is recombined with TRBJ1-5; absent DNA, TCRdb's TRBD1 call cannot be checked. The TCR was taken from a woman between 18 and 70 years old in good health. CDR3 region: CATSAGELRPQHF.